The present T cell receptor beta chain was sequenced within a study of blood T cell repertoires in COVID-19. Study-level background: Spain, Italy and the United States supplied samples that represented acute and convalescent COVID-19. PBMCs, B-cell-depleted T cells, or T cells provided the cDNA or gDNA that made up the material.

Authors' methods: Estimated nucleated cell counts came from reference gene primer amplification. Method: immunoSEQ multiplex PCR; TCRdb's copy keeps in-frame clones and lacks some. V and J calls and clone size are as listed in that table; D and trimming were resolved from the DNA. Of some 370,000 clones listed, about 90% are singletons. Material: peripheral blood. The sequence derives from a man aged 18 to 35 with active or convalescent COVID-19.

The CDR3 DNA reads TGTGCCAGCAGTCCCCACGGGAGCACAGATACGCAGTATTTT. Translating gives CASSPHGSTDTQYF. The chain uses TRBV9 and TRBJ2-3; D call uncertain. V lost 5 bases and J 0 bases, leaving 10 bases between the germline ends. CDR1 is SGDLS, CDR2 YYNGEE, per germline. This CDR3 comprises 14 residues.